The text below deals with one T cell receptor beta chain. This specimen comes from a study of blood T cell repertoires in COVID-19. Study-level information: Sites across the United States, Italy and Spain contributed samples from acute and convalescent COVID-19. In each case, the material was cDNA or gDNA derived from T cells, B-cell-depleted T cells, or PBMCs.

The CDR3 has 13 amino acids. Deletions cut 3 bases from V and 4 bases from J, with 7 bases between. Original methodology: It was from reference gene primer amplification that nucleated cell counts were estimated. This table comes from immunoSEQ multiplex PCR, and its TCRdb copy is limited to in-frame clones, with some not included. V and J calls and clone size are copied from that table; D and trimming were computed from the DNA. The sample carries over 15,000 clones, 85% recorded once. The chain couples TRBV12-3 or TRBV12-4 to TRBJ1-5; D remains ambiguous. Material for sequencing was peripheral blood. The receptor was derived from a man older than 75 with acute or convalescent COVID-19. CDR3 region: CASSLERNQPQHF. Written as DNA, the CDR3 is TGTGCCAGCAGTTTGGAGCGTAATCAGCCCCAGCATTTT.